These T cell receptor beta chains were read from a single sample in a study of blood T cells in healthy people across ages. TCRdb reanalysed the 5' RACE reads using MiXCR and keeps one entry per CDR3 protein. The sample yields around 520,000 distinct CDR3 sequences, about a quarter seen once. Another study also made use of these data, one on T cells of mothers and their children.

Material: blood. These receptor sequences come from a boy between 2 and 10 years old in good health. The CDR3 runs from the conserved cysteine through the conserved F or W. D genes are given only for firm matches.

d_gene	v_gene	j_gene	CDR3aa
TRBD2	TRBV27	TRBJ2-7	CASSLGTSVTYEQYF
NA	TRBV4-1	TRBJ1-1	CASSQRTSGIPGPWNTEAFF
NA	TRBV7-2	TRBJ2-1	CASTWDGSSYNEQFF
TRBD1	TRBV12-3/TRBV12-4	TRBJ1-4	CASSKDRVVGKLFF
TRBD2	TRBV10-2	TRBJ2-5	CASSGTSSQETQYF
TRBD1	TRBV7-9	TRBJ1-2	CASSQSGGALGYTF
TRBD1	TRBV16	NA	CASSQSQTGGLHEQYF
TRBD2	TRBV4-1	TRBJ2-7	CASSQRLAGSWYEQYF
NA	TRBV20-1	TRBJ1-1	CSARSHHGGTEAFF
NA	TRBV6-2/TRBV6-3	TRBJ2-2	CASSSLNTGELFF
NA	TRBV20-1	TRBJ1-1	CSATAEPNTEAFF
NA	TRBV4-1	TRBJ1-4	CASSRDINEKLFF
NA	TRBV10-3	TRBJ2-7	CAISPRETSSYEQYF
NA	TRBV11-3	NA	CASSSARTVEYNEQFF
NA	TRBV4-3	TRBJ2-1	CASSQGTQFSYNEQFF
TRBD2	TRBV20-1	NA	CSAREATSGGRSYEQYF
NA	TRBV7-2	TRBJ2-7	CASSYGTSEQYF
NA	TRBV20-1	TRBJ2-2	CSARDPSKNTGELFF
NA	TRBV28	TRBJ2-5	CASSPRQARGETQYF
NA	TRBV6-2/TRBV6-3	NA	CASSLTAVYYEQYF
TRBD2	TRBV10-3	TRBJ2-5	CAISEGGRAKTQYF
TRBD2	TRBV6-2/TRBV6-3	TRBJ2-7	CASSSMTSGYEQYF
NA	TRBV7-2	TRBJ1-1	CASSLMGGAPRIAFF
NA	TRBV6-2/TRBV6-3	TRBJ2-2	CASRSTGGELFF
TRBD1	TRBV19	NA	CASSIVFNMRQGFYEQYF
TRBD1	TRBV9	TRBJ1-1	CASSPNAGTGGPSNTEAFF
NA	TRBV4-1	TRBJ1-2	CASSQDRKLLFNYGYTF
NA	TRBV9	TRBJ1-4	CASSVAGAGSTNEKLFF